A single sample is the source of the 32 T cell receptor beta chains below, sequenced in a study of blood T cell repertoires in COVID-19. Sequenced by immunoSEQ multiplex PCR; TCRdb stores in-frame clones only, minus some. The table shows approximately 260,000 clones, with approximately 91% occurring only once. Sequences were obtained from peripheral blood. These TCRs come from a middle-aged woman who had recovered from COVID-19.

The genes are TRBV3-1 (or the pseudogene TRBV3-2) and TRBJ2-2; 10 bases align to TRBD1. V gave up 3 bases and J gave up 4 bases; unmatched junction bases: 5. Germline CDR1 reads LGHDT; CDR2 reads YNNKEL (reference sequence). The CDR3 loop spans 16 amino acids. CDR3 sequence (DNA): TGTGCCAGCAGCCATCGGACAGGGGGAGCCACCGGGGAGCTGTTTTTT. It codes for CASSHRTGGATGELFF.

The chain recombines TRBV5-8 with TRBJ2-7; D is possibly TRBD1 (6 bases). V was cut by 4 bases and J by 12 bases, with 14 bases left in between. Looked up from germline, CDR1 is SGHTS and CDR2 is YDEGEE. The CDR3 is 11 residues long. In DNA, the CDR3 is TGTGCCAGCAGCGCCAACAGGGTAAGGTACTTC. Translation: CASSANRVRYF.

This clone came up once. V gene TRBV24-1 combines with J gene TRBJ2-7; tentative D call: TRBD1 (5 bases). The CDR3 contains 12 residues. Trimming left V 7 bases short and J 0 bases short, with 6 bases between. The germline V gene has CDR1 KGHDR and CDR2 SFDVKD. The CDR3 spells CATSDSSYEQYF. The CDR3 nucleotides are TGTGCCACCAGCGACAGCTCCTACGAGCAGTACTTC.

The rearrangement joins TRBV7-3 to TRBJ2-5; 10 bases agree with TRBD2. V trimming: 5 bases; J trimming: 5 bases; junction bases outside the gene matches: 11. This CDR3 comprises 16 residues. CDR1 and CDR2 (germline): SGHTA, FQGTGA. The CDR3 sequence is CASSPSGRAAGETQYF. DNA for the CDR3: TGTGCCAGCAGCCCAAGCGGGAGGGCCGCGGGCGAGACCCAGTACTTC.

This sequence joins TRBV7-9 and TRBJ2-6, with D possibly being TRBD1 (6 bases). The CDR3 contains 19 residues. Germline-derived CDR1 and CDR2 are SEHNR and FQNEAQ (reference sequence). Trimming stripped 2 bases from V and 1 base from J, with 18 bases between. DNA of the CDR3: TGTGCCAGCAGCTTAATACAGGGAGTTAGAAAGTCTGGGGCCAACGTCCTGACTTTC. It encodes CASSLIQGVRKSGANVLTF.

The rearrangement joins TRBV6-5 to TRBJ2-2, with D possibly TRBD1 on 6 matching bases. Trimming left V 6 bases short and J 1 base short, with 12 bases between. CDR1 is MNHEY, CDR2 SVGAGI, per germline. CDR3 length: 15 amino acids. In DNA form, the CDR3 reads TGTGCCAGCAGGTTTCAACAGGGGAACACCGGGGAGCTGTTTTTT. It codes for CASRFQQGNTGELFF.

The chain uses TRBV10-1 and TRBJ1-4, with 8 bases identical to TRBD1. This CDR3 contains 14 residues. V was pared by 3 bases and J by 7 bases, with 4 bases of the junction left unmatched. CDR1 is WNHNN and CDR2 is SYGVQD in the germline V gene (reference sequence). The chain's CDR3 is CASSDDRGTEKLFF. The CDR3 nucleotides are TGCGCCAGCAGTGACGACAGGGGTACTGAAAAACTGTTTTTT.

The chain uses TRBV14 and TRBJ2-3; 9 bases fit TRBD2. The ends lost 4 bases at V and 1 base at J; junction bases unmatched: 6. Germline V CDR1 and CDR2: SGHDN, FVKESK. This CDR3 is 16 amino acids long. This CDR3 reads CASSRPGLAGTDTQYF. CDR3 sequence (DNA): TGTGCCAGCAGCCGCCCGGGACTAGCTGGCACAGATACGCAGTATTTT.

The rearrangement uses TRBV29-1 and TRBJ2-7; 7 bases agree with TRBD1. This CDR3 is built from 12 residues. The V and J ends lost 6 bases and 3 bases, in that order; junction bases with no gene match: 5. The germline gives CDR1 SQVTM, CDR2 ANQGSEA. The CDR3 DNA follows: TGCAGCGTCATCCGGGACAGCTACGAGCAGTACTTC. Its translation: CSVIRDSYEQYF.

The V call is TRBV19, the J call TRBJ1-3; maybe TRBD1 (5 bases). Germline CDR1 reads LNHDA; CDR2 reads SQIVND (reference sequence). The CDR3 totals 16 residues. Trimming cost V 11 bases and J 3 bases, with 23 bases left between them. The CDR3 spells CAASLGRGSGGNTIYF. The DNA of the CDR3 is TGTGCCGCCTCCCTCGGGAGGGGATCGGGTGGAAACACCATATATTTT.

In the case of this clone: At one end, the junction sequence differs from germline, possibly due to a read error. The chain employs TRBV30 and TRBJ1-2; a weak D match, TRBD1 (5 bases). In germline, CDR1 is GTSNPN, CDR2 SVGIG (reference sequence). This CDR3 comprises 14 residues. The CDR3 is CAWTMTTGTIRLVF. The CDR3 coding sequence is TGTGCCTGGACCATGACGACCGGGACCATAAGACTAGTTTTC.

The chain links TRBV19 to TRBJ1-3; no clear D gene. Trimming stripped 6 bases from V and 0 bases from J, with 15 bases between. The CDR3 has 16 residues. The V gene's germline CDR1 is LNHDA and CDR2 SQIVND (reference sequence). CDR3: CASSILPGPSGNTIYF. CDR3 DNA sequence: TGTGCCAGTAGCATTCTCCCGGGTCCCTCTGGAAACACCATATATTTT. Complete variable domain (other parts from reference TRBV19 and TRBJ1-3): DGGITQSPKYLFRKEGQNVTLSCEQNLNHDAMYWYRQDPGQGLRLIYYSQIVNDFQKGDIAEGYSVSREKKESFPLTVTSAQKNPTAFYLCASSILPGPSGNTIYFGEGSWLTVV.

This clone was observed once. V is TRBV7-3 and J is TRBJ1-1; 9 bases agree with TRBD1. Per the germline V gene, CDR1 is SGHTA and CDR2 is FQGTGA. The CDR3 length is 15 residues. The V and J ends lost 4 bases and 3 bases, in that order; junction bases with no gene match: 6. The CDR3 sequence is CASSSPDRGDTEAFF. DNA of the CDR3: TGTGCCAGCAGCTCCCCCGACAGGGGGGACACTGAAGCTTTCTTT.

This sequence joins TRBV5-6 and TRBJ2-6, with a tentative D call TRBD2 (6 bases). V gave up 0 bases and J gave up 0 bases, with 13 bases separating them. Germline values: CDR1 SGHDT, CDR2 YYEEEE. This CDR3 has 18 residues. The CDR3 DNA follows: TGTGCCAGCAGCTTGGGAGTGGGGGGAAGCTCTGGGGCCAACGTCCTGACTTTC. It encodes CASSLGVGGSSGANVLTF.

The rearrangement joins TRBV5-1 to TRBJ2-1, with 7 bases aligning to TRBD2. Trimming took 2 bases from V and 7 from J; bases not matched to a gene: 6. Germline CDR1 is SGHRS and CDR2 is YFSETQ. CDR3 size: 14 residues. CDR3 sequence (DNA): TGCGCCAGCAGCTTTCTCGGGGGGAGGAATGAGCAGTTCTTC. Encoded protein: CASSFLGGRNEQFF.

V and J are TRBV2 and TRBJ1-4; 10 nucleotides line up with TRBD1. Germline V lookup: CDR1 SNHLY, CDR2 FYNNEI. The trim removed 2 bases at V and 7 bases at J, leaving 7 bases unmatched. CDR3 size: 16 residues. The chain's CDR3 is CASSELVWDRGEKLFF. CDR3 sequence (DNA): TGTGCCAGCAGTGAATTGGTATGGGACAGGGGTGAAAAACTGTTTTTT.

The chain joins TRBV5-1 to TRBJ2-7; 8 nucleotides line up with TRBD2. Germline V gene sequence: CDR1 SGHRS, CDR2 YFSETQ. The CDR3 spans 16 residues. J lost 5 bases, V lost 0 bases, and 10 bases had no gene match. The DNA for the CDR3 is TGCGCCAGCAGCTTGGCCTGGGGGACTAGTTCCCACGAGCAGTACTTC. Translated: CASSLAWGTSSHEQYF.

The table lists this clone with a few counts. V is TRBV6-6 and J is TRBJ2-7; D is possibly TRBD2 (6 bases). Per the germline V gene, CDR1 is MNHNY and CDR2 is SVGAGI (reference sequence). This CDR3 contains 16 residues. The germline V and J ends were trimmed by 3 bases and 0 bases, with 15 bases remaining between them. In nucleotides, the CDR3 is TGTGCCAGCAGTTATGGGGGAGGCCCCAGCTCCTACGAGCAGTACTTC. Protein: CASSYGGGPSSYEQYF.

CDR3 DNA: TGTGCCTGGAGTGTATCCGTAGTGAGGCGGGGGGAGACCCAGTACTTC. Encoded protein: CAWSVSVVRRGETQYF. The chain employs TRBV30 and TRBJ2-5; 7 bases agree with TRBD2. The CDR3 spans 16 residues. V lost 0 bases, J lost 5 bases, and 12 bases stayed unmatched. CDR1 is GTSNPN and CDR2 is SVGIG in the germline V gene (reference sequence).

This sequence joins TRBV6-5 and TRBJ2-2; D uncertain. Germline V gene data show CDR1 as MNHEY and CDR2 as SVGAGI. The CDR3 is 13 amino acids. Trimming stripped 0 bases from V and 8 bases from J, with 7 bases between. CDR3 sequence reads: CASSYSARGELFF. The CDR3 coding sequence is TGTGCCAGCAGTTACTCCGCCAGAGGGGAGCTGTTTTTT.

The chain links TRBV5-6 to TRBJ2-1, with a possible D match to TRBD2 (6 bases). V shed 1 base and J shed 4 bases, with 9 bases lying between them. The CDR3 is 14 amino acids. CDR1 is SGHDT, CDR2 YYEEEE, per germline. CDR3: CASSLWGRYNEQFF. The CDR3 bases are TGTGCCAGCAGCTTGTGGGGGAGGTACAATGAGCAGTTCTTC. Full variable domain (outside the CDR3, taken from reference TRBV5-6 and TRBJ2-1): DAGVTQSPTHLIKTRGQQVTLRCSPKSGHDTVSWYQQALGQGPQFIFQYYEEEERQRGNFPDRFSGHQFPNYSSELNVNALLLGDSALYLCASSLWGRYNEQFFGPGTRLTVL.

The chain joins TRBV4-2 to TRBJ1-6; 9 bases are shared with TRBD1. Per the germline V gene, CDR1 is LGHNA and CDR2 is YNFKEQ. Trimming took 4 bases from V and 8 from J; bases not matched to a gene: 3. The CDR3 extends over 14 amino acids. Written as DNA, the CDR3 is TGTGCCAGCAGCCGGGGACAGGGAGATTCACCCCTCCACTTT. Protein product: CASSRGQGDSPLHF.

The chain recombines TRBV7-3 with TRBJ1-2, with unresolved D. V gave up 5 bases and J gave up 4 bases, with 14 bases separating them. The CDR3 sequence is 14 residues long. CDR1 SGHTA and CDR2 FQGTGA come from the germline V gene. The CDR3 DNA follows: TGTGCCAGCAGCCCGGACCGAGGGTCCTATGGCTACACCTTC. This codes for CASSPDRGSYGYTF.

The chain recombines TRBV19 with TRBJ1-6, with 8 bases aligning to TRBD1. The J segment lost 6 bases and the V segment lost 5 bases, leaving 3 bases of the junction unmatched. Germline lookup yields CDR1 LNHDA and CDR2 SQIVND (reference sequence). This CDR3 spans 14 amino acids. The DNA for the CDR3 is TGTGCCAGTAGTCTACAGGGGGTTAATTCACCCCTCCACTTT. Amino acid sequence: CASSLQGVNSPLHF.

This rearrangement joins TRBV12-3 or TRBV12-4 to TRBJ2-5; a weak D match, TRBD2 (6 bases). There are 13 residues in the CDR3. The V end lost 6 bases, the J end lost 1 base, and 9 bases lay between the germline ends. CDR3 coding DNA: TGTGCCAGCAGGTGGGGAGGCCAAGAGACCCAGTACTTC. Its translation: CASRWGGQETQYF.

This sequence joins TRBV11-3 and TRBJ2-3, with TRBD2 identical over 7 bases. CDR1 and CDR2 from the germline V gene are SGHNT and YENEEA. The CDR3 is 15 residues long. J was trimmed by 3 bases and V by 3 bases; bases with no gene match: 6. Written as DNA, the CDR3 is TGTGCCAGCAGCTTTAGGGCGGGGGAGACAGATACGCAGTATTTT. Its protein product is CASSFRAGETDTQYF.

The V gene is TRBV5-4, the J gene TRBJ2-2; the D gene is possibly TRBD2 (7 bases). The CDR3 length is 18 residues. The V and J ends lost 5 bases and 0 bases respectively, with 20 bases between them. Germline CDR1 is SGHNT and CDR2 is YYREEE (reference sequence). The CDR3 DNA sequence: TGTGCCAGCAGATTTGGGCGGGCGGGGGCCTCGAACACCGGGGAGCTGTTTTTT. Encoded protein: CASRFGRAGASNTGELFF.

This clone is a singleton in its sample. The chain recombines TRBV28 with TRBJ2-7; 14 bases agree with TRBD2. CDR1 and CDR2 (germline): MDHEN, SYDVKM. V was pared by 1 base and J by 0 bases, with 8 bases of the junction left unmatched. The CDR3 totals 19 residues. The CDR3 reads CASSLFGGLAGDLSYEQYF. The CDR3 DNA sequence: TGTGCCAGCAGTTTATTCGGGGGACTAGCGGGGGACCTCTCCTACGAGCAGTACTTC. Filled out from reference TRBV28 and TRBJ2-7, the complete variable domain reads DVKVTQSSRYLVKRTGEKVFLECVQDMDHENMFWYRQDPGLGLRLIYFSYDVKMKEKGDIPEGYSVSREKKERFSLILESASTNQTSMYLCASSLFGGLAGDLSYEQYFGPGTRLTVT.

The CDR3 nucleotides are TGTGCCAGCAGCGAGCGGACTAGCGGGAGGGATGAGCAGTTCTTC. It specifies CASSERTSGRDEQFF. The chain couples TRBV9 to TRBJ2-1; 15 bases are shared with TRBD2. Trimming cost V 3 bases and J 8 bases; bases outside gene matches: 3. The CDR3 sequence is 15 residues long. CDR1 is SGDLS and CDR2 is YYNGEE in the germline V gene.

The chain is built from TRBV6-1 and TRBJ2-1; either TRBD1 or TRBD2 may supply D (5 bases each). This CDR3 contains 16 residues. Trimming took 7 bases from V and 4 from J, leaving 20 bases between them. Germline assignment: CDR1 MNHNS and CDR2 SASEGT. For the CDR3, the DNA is TGTGCCAGCACTGAGGGCCCAGGGTATGGTTACAATGAGCAGTTCTTC. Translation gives CASTEGPGYGYNEQFF.

In DNA, the CDR3 is TGTGCCAGCAGCCAAGGGGGGGGCCTGGCAGATACGCAGTATTTT. This sequence encodes CASSQGGGLADTQYF. This chain connects TRBV3-1 (or the pseudogene TRBV3-2) to TRBJ2-3; D perhaps matches TRBD2 (7 bases). The CDR3 spans 15 residues. The V end was cut by 1 base, the J end by 4 bases, with 12 bases between. CDR1 LGHDT and CDR2 YNNKEL come from the germline V gene (reference sequence).

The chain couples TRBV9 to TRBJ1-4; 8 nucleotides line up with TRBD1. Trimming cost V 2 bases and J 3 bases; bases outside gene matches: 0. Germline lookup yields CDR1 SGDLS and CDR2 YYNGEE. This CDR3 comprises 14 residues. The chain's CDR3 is CASSVTGANEKLFF. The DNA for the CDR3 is TGTGCCAGCAGCGTGACAGGGGCTAATGAAAAACTGTTTTTT.